This is a list of T cell receptor beta chains from one sample in a study of cytomegalovirus exposure and HLA in healthy donors. Sequencing used immunoSEQ multiplex PCR; TCRdb keeps in-frame clones, though not all of them. Of around 140,000 clones in the sample, nearly 80% were seen once. The sequenced sample was PBMCs. Receptors originate from a male donor in good health and CMV-seronegative. Both conserved end residues are part of each CDR3. Each record gives: V gene, clone size, D gene, J gene, CDR3 protein, CDR3 DNA. The D gene is left open where the match is weak. Rows give clone size only sometimes, using once, few, many, or a class for an expanded clone.

>TRBV6-1|few|.|TRBJ2-7
CASSAYYEQYF
TGTGCCAGCAGTGCCTATTACGAGCAGTACTTC
>TRBV22-1|.|.|TRBJ1-1
CPGSALVVGETNTEAFF
TGTCCTGGGAGCGCACTGGTCGTCGGGGAAACGAACACTGAAGCTTTCTTT
>TRBV6-5|few|TRBD1|TRBJ2-7
CASSRGREQYF
TGTGCCAGCAGCAGGGGGCGAGAGCAGTACTTC
>TRBV19|.|.|TRBJ1-1
CASSIGEGIDAFF
TGTGCCAGTAGTATAGGGGAGGGGATAGACGCTTTCTTT
>TRBV19|once|TRBD1|TRBJ2-3
CASSMGQDRRDTQYF
TGTGCCAGTAGTATGGGACAGGATCGCAGAGATACGCAGTATTTT
>TRBV5-4|few|.|TRBJ1-1
CASSPNRDDTEAFF
TGTGCCAGCAGCCCAAACAGGGACGACACTGAAGCTTTCTTT
>TRBV19|.|TRBD1|TRBJ1-1
CASSTGQPEAFF
TGTGCCAGTAGTACGGGACAGCCTGAAGCTTTCTTT
>TRBV7-2|.|TRBD2|TRBJ2-3
CASGYSGGADTQYF
TGTGCCAGCGGCTATAGCGGGGGGGCCGATACGCAGTATTTT
>TRBV7-8|.|TRBD2|TRBJ2-7
CASSSGLAGANYEQYF
TGTGCCAGCAGCTCCGGACTAGCGGGGGCCAACTACGAGCAGTACTTC
>TRBV2|.|.|TRBJ2-7
CASRDLADRAREQYF
TGTGCCAGCAGAGACCTAGCGGACAGGGCCAGGGAGCAGTACTTC
>TRBV4-3|.|TRBD2|TRBJ2-3
CASRRSLAGGNPDTQYF
TGCGCCAGCAGACGATCCTTAGCGGGGGGAAATCCAGATACGCAGTATTTT
>TRBV5-4|.|.|TRBJ2-1
CASSTVNPIYNEQFF
TGTGCCAGCAGCACTGTGAACCCCATCTACAATGAGCAGTTCTTC
>TRBV4-2|.|TRBD2|TRBJ2-5
CASSQPLAGANQETQYF
TGTGCCAGCAGCCAACCACTAGCGGGGGCCAACCAAGAGACCCAGTACTTC
>TRBV6-5|.|TRBD1|TRBJ1-5
CASSSGTGGSQPQHF
TGTGCCAGCAGTTCCGGGACAGGGGGTAGCCAGCCCCAGCATTTT
>TRBV6-1|few|TRBD1|TRBJ2-7
CASSESTGGRYEQYF
TGTGCCAGCAGTGAATCAACAGGGGGCAGGTACGAGCAGTACTTC
>TRBV7-2|.|.|TRBJ1-5
CASSLVQGQPQHF
TGTGCCAGCAGCTTAGTACAGGGTCAGCCCCAGCATTTT
>TRBV15|once|TRBD2|TRBJ2-5
CATKSGGVAETQYF
TGTGCCACCAAGAGTGGGGGGGTCGCAGAGACCCAGTACTTC
>TRBV2|.|TRBD2|TRBJ2-2
CASSPRVAGGTNTGELFF
TGTGCCAGCAGTCCTCGAGTAGCGGGGGGTACGAACACCGGGGAGCTGTTTTTT